The 20 T cell receptor beta chains in this list originate from one sample, sequenced in a study of blood T cell repertoires in COVID-19. Generated by immunoSEQ multiplex PCR, the TCRdb table keeps only in-frame clones and is missing some. There are 150,000 to 200,000 clones in the sample; 70% to 90% occur only once, and roughly 0.77% lies in the top ten. The sample comprised PBMCs or T cells enriched from blood (not recorded which). Source of these receptors: a woman aged 18-30 years who had recovered from COVID-19.

The V gene is TRBV2, the J gene TRBJ2-7, with 8 nucleotides matching TRBD1. CDR1 SNHLY and CDR2 FYNNEI come from the germline V gene. This CDR3 is built from 13 residues. The ends lost 8 bases at V and 6 bases at J; junction bases unmatched: 9. CDR3 nucleotides: TGTGCCAGCGCCCCAGGACAGGGAACCGAGCAGTACTTC. Translating gives CASAPGQGTEQYF.

The chain is built from TRBV9 and TRBJ2-1, with D maybe TRBD2 (8 bases). V was shortened by 5 bases and J by 4 bases, with 25 bases between the two germline ends. CDR3 length equals 18 residues. Looked up from germline, CDR1 is SGDLS and CDR2 is YYNGEE. The CDR3 region is CASRPGGPSGSRYNEQFF. The DNA of the CDR3 is TGTGCCAGCAGACCAGGGGGACCGAGCGGGAGTAGGTACAATGAGCAGTTCTTC.

This chain uses TRBV4-1 with TRBJ2-1; no definite D call. Per the germline V gene, CDR1 is MGHRA and CDR2 is YSYEKL. Trimming removed 5 bases from V and 0 bases from J, with 14 bases in between. The CDR3 runs to 16 residues. The CDR3 DNA follows: TGCGCCAGCAGCACCCCTGGAGAGCTCTCCTACAATGAGCAGTTCTTC. Amino acid sequence: CASSTPGELSYNEQFF.

The rearrangement uses TRBV4-1 and TRBJ2-2; no firm D call. Germline-derived CDR1 and CDR2 are MGHRA and YSYEKL. The CDR3 length is 14 residues. The V and J ends lost 1 base and 4 bases respectively, with 7 bases between them. The CDR3 DNA reads TGCGCCAGCAGCCAAGGGCAGTCCACCGGGGAGCTGTTTTTT. Translating gives CASSQGQSTGELFF.

The chain is built from TRBV10-3 and TRBJ2-3; 7 bases are a match to TRBD1. V trimming: 0 bases; J trimming: 4 bases; junction bases outside the gene matches: 1. The germline CDR1 and CDR2 sequences are ENHRY and SYGVKD. The CDR3 totals 14 residues. The CDR3 is CAISESGTADTQYF. DNA of the CDR3: TGTGCCATCAGTGAGTCCGGGACAGCAGATACGCAGTATTTT.

This clone was detected only once. The chain links TRBV5-1 to TRBJ2-7; 8 bases line up with TRBD1. This CDR3 is built from 14 residues. CDR1 and CDR2 from the germline V gene are SGHRS and YFSETQ. V was clipped by 0 bases and J by 4 bases; unmatched bases: 3. The CDR3 is CASSLDRGTYEQYF. CDR3 in DNA: TGCGCCAGCAGCTTGGACAGGGGGACATACGAGCAGTACTTC.

The V and J genes are TRBV2 and TRBJ2-1, with 10 bases lining up with TRBD2. After removal of 6 bases from V and 3 bases from J, the junction contained 5 bases not matched to a gene. The CDR3 is 15 amino acids. Germline V gives CDR1 SNHLY, CDR2 FYNNEI. CDR3 sequence (DNA): TGTGCCAGCAGCCCACTAGCGGGGATCTACAATGAGCAGTTCTTC. Amino acid sequence: CASSPLAGIYNEQFF.

The chain carries TRBV19 and TRBJ2-3; 9 nucleotides align to TRBD2. Per germline, CDR1 LNHDA and CDR2 SQIVND (reference sequence). The trim removed 3 bases at V and 4 bases at J, leaving 5 bases unmatched. The CDR3 extends over 15 amino acids. CDR3 sequence (DNA): TGTGCCAGTAGTATCGGCGGGAGGGGCCCAGATACGCAGTATTTT. This codes for CASSIGGRGPDTQYF.

The chain couples TRBV28 to TRBJ1-1; TRBD1 is a possible D gene (6 bases). Trimming removed 6 bases at V and 6 bases at J, with 11 bases between. Germline CDR1 reads MDHEN; CDR2 reads SYDVKM. CDR3 size: 12 residues. The CDR3 sequence is CASSFGGAEAFF. In DNA, the CDR3 is TGTGCCAGCAGCTTTGGGGGCGCTGAAGCTTTCTTT.

The genes are TRBV24-1 and TRBJ2-1, with a possible D match to TRBD2 (6 bases). Germline V lookup: CDR1 KGHDR, CDR2 SFDVKD. V lost 5 bases, J lost 6 bases, and 13 bases lay in between. The CDR3 contains 14 residues. The CDR3 nucleotides are TGTGCCACCAGTGCCCGGGACTTAGGCAATGAGCAGTTCTTC. Its protein product is CATSARDLGNEQFF.

DNA for the CDR3: TGCGCCAGCAGCTCCCAAATTCCTAGCGGGAGGACGCGCACAGATACGCAGTATTTT. Its protein product is CASSSQIPSGRTRTDTQYF. This chain connects TRBV5-1 to TRBJ2-3, with 11 bases that match TRBD2. The junction had 13 bases not matched to a gene; V was cut back by 3 bases and J by 1 base. From germline, CDR1 is SGHRS and CDR2 YFSETQ. CDR3 length: 19 residues.

The J gene is TRBJ2-3, the V gene TRBV10-1; 11 nucleotides line up with TRBD1. In germline, CDR1 is WNHNN, CDR2 SYGVQD (reference sequence). V was pared by 6 bases and J by 4 bases, with 3 bases of the junction left unmatched. The CDR3 sequence is 14 residues long. CDR3 sequence (DNA): TGCGCCAGCAGCCCGGGACAGGGGGCAGATACGCAGTATTTT. Translating gives CASSPGQGADTQYF.

The chain links TRBV9 to TRBJ2-1; no firm D call. Germline assignment: CDR1 SGDLS and CDR2 YYNGEE. The CDR3 runs to 14 residues. Trimming stripped 2 bases from V and 6 bases from J, with 12 bases between. CDR3 DNA: TGTGCCAGCAGCGTGAAAGAGGTGGGCAATGAGCAGTTCTTC. Translating it yields CASSVKEVGNEQFF.

This sequence joins TRBV2 and TRBJ1-4; 8 nucleotides match TRBD1. Germline V gene lookup returns CDR1 SNHLY and CDR2 FYNNEI. The J segment lost 7 bases and the V segment lost 8 bases, leaving 15 bases of the junction unmatched. CDR3 length: 16 amino acids. The chain's CDR3 is CASGLMMGTGLEKLFF. CDR3 coding DNA: TGTGCCAGCGGTTTAATGATGGGGACAGGTCTTGAAAAACTGTTTTTT.

This chain connects TRBV4-2 to TRBJ2-1; 14 bases agree with TRBD2. CDR3 size: 16 residues. Germline V gives CDR1 LGHNA, CDR2 YNFKEQ. V lost 0 bases, J lost 8 bases, and 3 bases stayed unmatched. The CDR3 sequence is CASSQEGTSGSYEQFF. The CDR3 region has the DNA TGTGCCAGCAGCCAAGAGGGGACTAGCGGGAGCTATGAGCAGTTCTTC.

The J gene is TRBJ1-3, the V gene TRBV5-1; 10 bases line up with TRBD1. Germline CDR1 SGHRS, CDR2 YFSETQ. The trim removed 4 bases at V and 5 bases at J, leaving 3 bases unmatched. CDR3 length equals 14 residues. The CDR3 protein is CASSVGQGRNTIYF. In DNA, the CDR3 is TGCGCCAGCAGCGTGGGACAGGGGAGAAACACCATATATTTT.

In its sample, this clone was seen once. The chain carries TRBV2 and TRBJ1-4, with D unclear. CDR3 length: 16 residues. Between the trimmed V and J ends, which lost 5 bases and 10 bases, there was a span of 23 bases. Germline V gene lookup returns CDR1 SNHLY and CDR2 FYNNEI. The CDR3 coding sequence is TGTGCCAGCAGTCCCGAGGGAGCTCACATTGGTGGAAAACTGTTTTTT. Protein product: CASSPEGAHIGGKLFF.

This clone has more than one count but fewer than ten. This rearrangement joins TRBV11-2 to TRBJ1-2; 7 bases match TRBD1. In germline, CDR1 is SGHAT, CDR2 FQNNGV. V was clipped by 5 bases and J by 6 bases; unmatched bases: 12. This CDR3 spans 15 amino acids. As DNA, the CDR3 is TGTGCCAGCAGCAGCACGCGACAGGGCAAAAATGGCTACACCTTC. As protein: CASSSTRQGKNGYTF.

The chain is built from TRBV7-3 and TRBJ2-3; D unclear. The CDR3 spans 12 residues. Germline CDR1 reads SGHTA; CDR2 reads FQGTGA. The V gene lost 5 bases and the J gene lost 4 bases, with 7 bases spanning the gap. As DNA, the CDR3 is TGTGCCAGCAGCCCCAGTGCAGATACGCAGTATTTT. Protein sequence: CASSPSADTQYF.

The chain uses TRBV20-1 and TRBJ1-2, with 8 bases fitting TRBD1. This CDR3 has 16 residues. V was pared by 3 bases and J by 0 bases, with 9 bases of the junction left unmatched. Germline V lookup: CDR1 DFQATT, CDR2 SNEGSKA (reference sequence). Here the CDR3 reads CSASGGQGPSNYGYTF. The CDR3, as DNA: TGCAGTGCTAGTGGTGGACAGGGACCATCTAACTATGGCTACACCTTC.